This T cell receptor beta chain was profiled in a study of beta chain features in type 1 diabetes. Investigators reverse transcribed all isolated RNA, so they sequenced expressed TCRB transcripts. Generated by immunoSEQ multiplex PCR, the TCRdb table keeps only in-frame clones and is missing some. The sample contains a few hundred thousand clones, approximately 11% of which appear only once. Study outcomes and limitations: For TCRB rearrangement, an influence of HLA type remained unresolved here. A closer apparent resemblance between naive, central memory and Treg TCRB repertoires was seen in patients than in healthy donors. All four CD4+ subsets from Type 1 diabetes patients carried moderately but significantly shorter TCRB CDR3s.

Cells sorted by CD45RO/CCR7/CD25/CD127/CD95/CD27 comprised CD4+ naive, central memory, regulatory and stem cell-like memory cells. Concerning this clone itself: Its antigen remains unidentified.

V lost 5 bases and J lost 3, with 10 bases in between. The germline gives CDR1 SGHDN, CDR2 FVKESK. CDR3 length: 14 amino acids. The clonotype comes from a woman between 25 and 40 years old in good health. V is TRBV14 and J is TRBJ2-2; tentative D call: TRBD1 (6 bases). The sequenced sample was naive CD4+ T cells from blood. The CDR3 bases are TGTGCCAGCAGCGGAAGGGGGTACACCGGGGAGCTGTTTTTT. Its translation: CASSGRGYTGELFF.